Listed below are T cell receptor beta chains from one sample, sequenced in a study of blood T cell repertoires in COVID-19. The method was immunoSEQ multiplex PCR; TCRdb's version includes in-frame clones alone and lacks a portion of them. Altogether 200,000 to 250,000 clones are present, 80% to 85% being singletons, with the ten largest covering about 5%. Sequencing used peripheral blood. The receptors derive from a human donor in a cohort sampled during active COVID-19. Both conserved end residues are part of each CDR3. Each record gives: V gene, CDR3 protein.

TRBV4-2 CASSPSGRAEGETQYF
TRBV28 CASSFGGRTDTQYF
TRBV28 CASSLATGRVETQYF
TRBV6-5 CASSPRTGWNTEAFF
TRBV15 CATSRDFRGNQPQHF
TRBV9 CASSPGTSYNEQFF
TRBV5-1 CASSPTGPYNEQFF
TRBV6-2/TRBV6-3 CASSRGQAFVEQYF
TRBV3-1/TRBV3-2 CASSQLGAGGYEQYF
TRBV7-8 CASSLLGSSYEQYF
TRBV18 CASSPPGQGAVGYGYTF
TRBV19 CASSIGTQTYEQYF
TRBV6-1 CASSEAKLAGVTQYF
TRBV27 CASSPPSGRYTGELFF
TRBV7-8 CASSMGPYTEAFF
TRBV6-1 CASSEMAGGYEQYF
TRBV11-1 CASSLAEGSPLHF
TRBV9 CASSPLPGPGHNSPLHF
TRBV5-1 CASSLASGRTYEQYF
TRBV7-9 CASSLAPPGGYGYTF
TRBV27 CASSPLDRGAASSYEQYF
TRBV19 CASSTTLAGGRGNEQFF
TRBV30 CAWSLDRVGQPQHF
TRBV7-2 CASSPVGGSSWYNEQFF
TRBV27 CASRNRESGEQYF
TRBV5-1 CASSLPGLAELYNEQFF
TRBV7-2 CASSLGAWGQRSYEQYF
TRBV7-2 CASSPLRGLAKNIQYF
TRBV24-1 CATSALGQGGQETQYF
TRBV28 CASRGYETSGRPHF
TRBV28 CASTVAGLGGNEQFF
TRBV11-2 CASNHPGQGIGSGEQYF
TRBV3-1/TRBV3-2 CASSQVVRVRQPNTGELFF
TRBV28 CASSPRTGTGETEAFF
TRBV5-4 CASSVTGGNTGELFF
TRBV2 CASRLTGGVLSGANVLTF
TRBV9 CASSGQITNYGYTF
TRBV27 CASRARQGAEAFF
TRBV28 CASSTSGQIMLGLPQHF
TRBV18 CASSPQRRGEAFF
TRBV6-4 CASSDDVLAGVEQYF
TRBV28 CASSQPSRDSAYF
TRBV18 CASSPDLSSYNEQFF
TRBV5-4 CASSGDRGGEKLFF